These 27 T cell receptor beta chains were all obtained from the same sample, sequenced in a study of blood T cells in healthy people across ages. For the second PCR, which ran for about 6 to 11 cycles, a sample-barcoded 5' primer and a J-beta primer mix were used. From the 5' RACE reads, TCRdb called clonotypes with MiXCR, one entry per CDR3 protein. Of under 950,000 distinct CDR3 sequences in the sample, about 20% were seen once. Sequencing input: blood. The receptors originated from a man between 65 and 85 years old in good health.

This sequence joins TRBV4-1 and TRBJ1-5; D not certain. Germline V gives CDR1 MGHRA, CDR2 YSYEKL. The germline V and J ends were trimmed by 0 bases and 4 bases, with 10 bases remaining between them. The CDR3 is 15 amino acids. In DNA form, the CDR3 reads TGCGCCAGCAGCCAAGATCCGACGGGGAATCAGCCCCAGCATTTT. Protein: CASSQDPTGNQPQHF.

This chain links TRBV28 with TRBJ2-2; D assignment may be TRBD1 or TRBD2 (6 bases each). Trimming removed 11 bases from V and 0 bases from J, with 10 bases in between. CDR3 length equals 13 residues. The V gene's germline CDR1 is MDHEN and CDR2 SYDVKM. The CDR3 is CALRGANTGELFF. DNA of the CDR3: TGTGCCCTAAGGGGGGCGAACACCGGGGAGCTGTTTTTT.

The table lists this clonotype with many counts. This chain connects TRBV3-1 to TRBJ2-1; TRBD2 matches at 8 bases. The J call is uncertain, as TRBJ2-7 better fits the DNA end. The germline V gene encodes CDR1 LGHDT and CDR2 YNNKEL (reference sequence). CDR3 size: 14 residues. In nucleotides, the CDR3 is TGTGCCAGCAGCCAAGGACTAGCGCCCTGGGTGCAGTACTTC. The encoded protein is CASSQGLAPWVQYF.

This clonotype was observed at least ten times. V usage is TRBV10-3 and J usage is TRBJ2-7; D is uncertain. There are 13 residues in the CDR3. Germline V lookup: CDR1 ENHRY, CDR2 SYGVKD. Trimming removed 2 bases from V and 5 bases from J, with 10 bases in between. The chain's CDR3 is CAISELTTHEQYF. The CDR3 nucleotides read TGTGCCATCAGTGAGCTCACAACCCACGAGCAGTACTTC.

This clonotype was seen a few times. The rearrangement uses TRBV19 and TRBJ2-3, with 9 bases aligning to TRBD1. Germline V lookup: CDR1 LNHDA, CDR2 SQIVND (reference sequence). The trim removed 7 bases at V and 4 bases at J, leaving 12 bases unmatched. The CDR3 spans 16 residues. CDR3 bases: TGTGCCAGTAACCCTATCCGGACAGGGGAGCCAGATACGCAGTATTTT. It encodes CASNPIRTGEPDTQYF.

This clonotype was recorded only once. The chain is built from TRBV7-8 and TRBJ2-3; D possibly matches TRBD1 or TRBD2 (5 bases each). Trimming removed 10 bases at V and 4 bases at J, with 21 bases between. The germline V gene encodes CDR1 SGHVS and CDR2 FQNEAQ. The CDR3 runs 15 residues. DNA for the CDR3: TGTGCCAACAGAACCGGGACCGGAATCCCAGATACGCAGTATTTT. Amino acid sequence: CANRTGTGIPDTQYF.

This clonotype was seen more than once but under ten times. This rearrangement joins TRBV5-5 to TRBJ2-7, with a weak D call TRBD2 (6 bases). V was trimmed by 2 bases and J by 4 bases, leaving 19 bases between them. The CDR3 is 16 amino acids. Germline V gene data show CDR1 as SGHKS and CDR2 as YYEKEE (reference sequence). The CDR3 protein is CASSLSRDWGFYEQYF. For the CDR3, the DNA is TGTGCCAGCAGCTTAAGCCGGGACTGGGGGTTTTACGAGCAGTACTTC.

The chain uses TRBV10-3 and TRBJ1-6, with 7 bases identical to TRBD1. Germline values: CDR1 ENHRY, CDR2 SYGVKD. This CDR3 has 15 amino acids. V gave up 6 bases and J gave up 5 bases; unmatched junction bases: 7. CDR3 in DNA: TGTGCCATCAGCGAGAACACAGGGGATAATTCACCCCTCCACTTT. Its protein product is CAISENTGDNSPLHF.

This sequence joins TRBV7-2 and TRBJ2-7; 7 nucleotides match TRBD2. With V trimmed by 5 bases and J by 0 bases, 7 bases remained unmatched. Germline CDR1 is SGHTA and CDR2 is FQGNSA. The CDR3 has 15 residues. CDR3: CASSPHGGSSYEQYF. The CDR3 DNA sequence: TGTGCCAGCAGCCCCCACGGGGGGTCCTCCTACGAGCAGTACTTC.

This chain joins TRBV7-2 and TRBJ2-1; D perhaps matches TRBD2 (6 bases). The ends were cut back, 3 bases at V and 0 bases at J, with 12 bases in the middle. This CDR3 is built from 16 residues. CDR1 is SGHTA and CDR2 is FQGNSA in the germline V gene. The CDR3 is CASSFSFGSSYNEQFF. CDR3 coding DNA: TGTGCCAGCAGCTTCAGTTTCGGGAGCTCCTACAATGAGCAGTTCTTC.

This clonotype has more than one count but fewer than ten. The J gene is TRBJ1-1, the V gene TRBV10-2; TRBD1 matches 10 bases. V shed 8 bases, J shed 4 bases, and the junction held 13 bases outside the gene matches. The CDR3 has 16 residues. In germline, CDR1 is WSHSY, CDR2 SAAADI. CDR3 loop: CASYSTGQGKVTEAFF. For the CDR3, the DNA is TGCGCCAGCTACTCGACGGGACAGGGGAAGGTCACTGAAGCTTTCTTT.

This sequence joins TRBV9 and TRBJ2-1; D is possibly TRBD2 (6 bases). CDR1 SGDLS and CDR2 YYNGEE come from the germline V gene. V lost 3 bases and J lost 2, with 12 bases in between. This CDR3 region has 15 residues. This CDR3 reads CASSARDSTYNEQFF. CDR3 nucleotide sequence: TGTGCCAGCAGCGCGCGGGACTCCACCTACAATGAGCAGTTCTTC.

The V and J genes are TRBV5-1 and TRBJ2-5; D is perhaps TRBD1 (6 bases). CDR1 is SGHRS, CDR2 YFSETQ, per germline. The CDR3 totals 14 residues. V was clipped by 2 bases and J by 4 bases, with 12 bases between them. The CDR3 coding sequence is TGCGCCAGCAGCTTTTTGGACAGCCGAGAGACCCAGTACTTC. This gives the protein CASSFLDSRETQYF.

This clonotype was counted many times. This rearrangement joins TRBV6-6 to TRBJ2-7; 9 bases fit TRBD1. The ends lost 6 bases at V and 3 bases at J; junction bases unmatched: 9. This CDR3 comprises 15 residues. Germline V gene lookup returns CDR1 MNHNY and CDR2 SVGAGI (reference sequence). CDR3 coding DNA: TGTGCCAGCAGGCACCCGGGACAGGGACTCTACGAGCAGTACTTC. Its protein is CASRHPGQGLYEQYF.

This clonotype was detected only a few times. The chain uses TRBV2 and TRBJ2-1; TRBD2 aligns across 10 bases. Trimming cost V 3 bases and J 4 bases; bases outside gene matches: 12. CDR3 length: 18 residues. Germline loops: CDR1 SNHLY, CDR2 FYNNEI. CDR3 loop: CASSEGGLAGAKYNEQFF. In DNA form, the CDR3 reads TGTGCCAGCAGTGAGGGTGGGCTAGCGGGGGCCAAATACAATGAGCAGTTCTTC.

There are a few counts of this clonotype. The V gene is TRBV12-3 or TRBV12-4, the J gene TRBJ2-7; 8 nucleotides line up with TRBD1. J was trimmed by 7 bases and V by 2 bases; bases with no gene match: 4. This CDR3 has 13 amino acids. For the CDR3, the DNA is TGTGCCAGCAGTTTATCAGGGGGCAGGGAGCAGTACGTC. Its protein product is CASSLSGGREQYV.

This clonotype was detected a few times. One end of the junction fails to match germline, which may point to a read error. The chain carries TRBV7-2 and TRBJ2-1; 11 bases fit TRBD2. Germline values: CDR1 SGHTA, CDR2 FQGNSA. The CDR3 contains 15 residues. CDR3 DNA: TGTGCCAGCAGTTATACTAGCGGGAGTGACAATGAGCAGTTTTTC. It encodes CASSYTSGSDNEQFF. Supplemented by reference TRBV7-2 and TRBJ2-1, the full variable domain reads GAGVSQSPSNKVTEKGKDVELRCDPISGHTALYWYRQSLGQGLEFLIYFQGNSAPDKSGLPSDRFSAERTGGSVSTLTIQRTQQEDSAVYLCASSYTSGSDNEQFFGPGTRLTVL.

The V call is TRBV5-1, the J call TRBJ1-2, with no clear D. The CDR3 is 14 residues long. Between the trimmed V and J ends, which lost 4 bases and 2 bases, there was a span of 12 bases. CDR1 is SGHRS, CDR2 YFSETQ, per germline. In DNA form, the CDR3 reads TGCGCCAGCAGCGGTGCGGCTACCAACTATGGCTACACCTTC. Protein sequence: CASSGAATNYGYTF.

At least ten counts were recorded for this clonotype. The CDR3 DNA is TGTGCCAGCAGCTTACCCGGACGGAACACTGAAGCTTTCTTT. This codes for CASSLPGRNTEAFF. The rearrangement links TRBV7-2 to TRBJ1-1; unclear D gene. The CDR3 contains 14 residues. Deletions cut 2 bases from V and 1 base from J, with 8 bases between. CDR1 SGHTA and CDR2 FQGNSA come from the germline V gene.

The rearrangement joins TRBV10-3 to TRBJ2-5; 9 nucleotides match TRBD2. Germline V gives CDR1 ENHRY, CDR2 SYGVKD. V gave up 3 bases and J gave up 3 bases; unmatched junction bases: 5. CDR3 length: 15 amino acids. The CDR3 here is CAISDSGSAKETQYF. For the CDR3, the DNA is TGTGCCATCAGTGATAGCGGGAGTGCCAAAGAGACCCAGTACTTC.

This clonotype was counted only a few times. V usage is TRBV28 and J usage is TRBJ2-5, with 7 bases fitting TRBD2. With the DNA end fitting TRBJ2-1 better, the J assignment may be wrong. Germline V gene data show CDR1 as MDHEN and CDR2 as SYDVKM. CDR3 length equals 15 residues. The CDR3 here is CASSPRGQGGNEQFF. CDR3 coding DNA: TGTGCCAGCAGTCCCCGTGGGCAGGGAGGGAATGAGCAGTTCTTC.

The V call is TRBV24-1, the J call TRBJ2-7; possibly TRBD1 for D (6 bases). V lost 4 bases to trimming and J lost 3 bases, with 15 bases between them. The CDR3 runs to 15 residues. Germline V gene data show CDR1 as KGHDR and CDR2 as SFDVKD. The CDR3 bases are TGTGCCACCAGTGAGCCGGACAGACGGCTCTACGAGCAGTACGTC. This codes for CATSEPDRRLYEQYV.

The chain links TRBV6-1 to TRBJ1-6, with TRBD1 as a possible D gene (5 bases). Looked up from germline, CDR1 is MNHNS and CDR2 is SASEGT. The CDR3 contains 14 residues. Trimming left V 5 bases short and J 6 bases short, with 11 bases between. In nucleotides, the CDR3 is TGTGCCAGCAGTCTGCACAGGATTAATTCACCCCTCCACTTT. It is translated as CASSLHRINSPLHF.

This chain links TRBV7-2 with TRBJ1-2; D gene uncertain. The V end lost 1 base, the J end lost 3 bases, and 9 bases lay between the germline ends. The CDR3 contains 14 residues. Germline CDR1 SGHTA, CDR2 FQGNSA. The DNA of the CDR3 is TGTGCCAGCAGCTTAGGAGGGAGAGACTATGGCTACACCTTC. Translated, it gives CASSLGGRDYGYTF.

The chain links TRBV6-2 or TRBV6-3 to TRBJ2-3; D unresolved. The CDR3 is 12 residues long. The germline CDR1 and CDR2 sequences are MNHEY and SVGEGT. The V gene lost 5 bases and the J gene lost 3 bases, with 6 bases spanning the gap. This CDR3 is CASSHKTDTQYF. The CDR3 DNA is TGTGCCAGCAGTCACAAAACAGATACGCAGTATTTT.

This clonotype has only a few counts. This rearrangement joins TRBV7-3 to TRBJ2-3; D is unresolved. Trimming left V 1 base short and J 2 bases short, with 4 bases between. The CDR3 consists of 13 residues. Germline loops: CDR1 SGHTA, CDR2 FQGTGA. The CDR3 region is CASSLSPTDTQYF. In nucleotides, the CDR3 is TGTGCCAGCAGCTTAAGCCCCACAGATACGCAGTATTTT.

Comment on this clonotype: A much bigger clone sits one base away, suggesting this may be a read error. The V gene is TRBV20-1, the J gene TRBJ2-5; 11 bases align to TRBD2. This CDR3 is 12 amino acids long. Germline CDR1 DFQATT, CDR2 SNEGSKA (reference sequence). The DNA of the CDR3 is TGCGGTGCTGCTAGCGGGGGGGAGACCCAGTACTTC. Residues: CGAASGGETQYF.